Following are 24 T cell receptor beta chains from one sample sequenced in a study of T-cell memory formation after mild COVID-19. TCRdb called the 5' RACE reads again in MiXCR, with one record for every CDR3 protein. The profile covers about 620,000 distinct CDR3 sequences, with approximately 19% appearing a single time and about 12% taken by the ten largest. Sequencing used PBMCs or a T cell subset sorted from them (not recorded which). The receptors here all came from an adult woman who had mild COVID-19 (a few samples of this study predate the infection). Cell type and time point are not known.

A note on this clonotype: One end of the junction varies from germline; a read error may be responsible. The gene calls are TRBV27 and TRBJ2-7, with D uncertain. CDR1 and CDR2 (germline): MNHEY, SMNVEV (reference sequence). The CDR3 extends over 8 amino acids. CDR3 sequence: CASPGPHF. Written as DNA, the CDR3 is TGTGCCAGCCCGGGCCCGCACTTC.

The V gene is TRBV12-3 or TRBV12-4, the J gene TRBJ2-5; 9 bases line up with TRBD1. The CDR3 spans 15 residues. J was trimmed by 5 bases and V by 6 bases; bases with no gene match: 10. The CDR3 nucleotides are TGTGCCAGCAGGGGGGGGACAGGGAATCTGGAGACCCAGTACTTC. This translates into CASRGGTGNLETQYF.

This clonotype was observed a few times. The CDR3 DNA is TGTGCCAGCAGGGGAGAGGAGTACACCGGGGAGCTGTTTTTT. Its translation is CASRGEEYTGELFF. The V and J genes are TRBV7-6 and TRBJ2-2; a possible D gene is TRBD2 (5 bases). Per germline, CDR1 SGHVS and CDR2 FNYEAQ. The V end was cut by 6 bases, the J end by 3 bases, with 11 bases between. There are 14 residues in the CDR3.

This clonotype showed up many times. The rearrangement joins TRBV12-3 or TRBV12-4 to TRBJ2-7, with D maybe TRBD2 (5 bases). This CDR3 region has 12 residues. The V gene lost 0 bases and the J gene lost 5 bases, with 5 bases spanning the gap. CDR3: CASSLASDEQYF. CDR3 in DNA: TGTGCCAGCAGTTTAGCTAGCGACGAGCAGTACTTC.

This clonotype was picked up a small number of times. The chain employs TRBV5-1 and TRBJ2-7; the D is unclear. This CDR3 is built from 14 residues. CDR1 and CDR2 from the germline V gene are SGHRS and YFSETQ. V was pared by 6 bases and J by 0 bases, with 13 bases between. This chain's CDR3 is CASTPQKSSYEQYF. CDR3 DNA: TGCGCCAGCACGCCTCAGAAGAGCTCCTACGAGCAGTACTTC.

This clonotype was observed a few times. This chain joins TRBV7-6 and TRBJ1-2, with 8 positions matching TRBD1. The V segment lost 0 bases and the J segment 4 bases; nucleotides outside the gene matches: 4. Germline lookup yields CDR1 SGHVS and CDR2 FNYEAQ. This CDR3 is 15 amino acids long. CDR3 loop: CASSLASGGGYGYTF. In DNA, the CDR3 is TGTGCCAGCAGCTTAGCTTCAGGGGGCGGCTATGGCTACACCTTC.

The V call is TRBV25-1, the J call TRBJ1-2, with 8 bases matching TRBD1. The CDR3 is 14 amino acids. CDR1 MGHDK and CDR2 SYGVNS come from the germline V gene. V trimming: 4 bases; J trimming: 2 bases; junction bases outside the gene matches: 3. The CDR3 spells CASSVTGVNYGYTF. The CDR3 DNA follows: TGTGCCAGCAGTGTGACAGGGGTGAACTATGGCTACACCTTC.

The chain links TRBV23-1 to TRBJ2-3; D perhaps matches TRBD2 (6 bases). TRBV23-1 is labeled an ORF, and its function is uncertain. V dropped 5 bases and J dropped 7 bases, with 22 bases sitting between them. The CDR3 has 16 amino acids. CDR3 protein: CASSGPTALGGYTQYF. The CDR3 nucleotides read TGCGCCAGCAGTGGGCCAACAGCCCTTGGGGGGTATACGCAGTATTTT.

This clonotype was counted ten times or more. V gene TRBV12-3 or TRBV12-4 combines with J gene TRBJ2-5; D remains unclear. Trimming removed 3 bases at V and 4 bases at J, with 9 bases between. The CDR3 runs to 13 residues. Here the CDR3 reads CASSLGQRETQYF. In DNA form, the CDR3 reads TGTGCCAGCAGTTTGGGTCAGCGAGAGACCCAGTACTTC.

This rearrangement joins TRBV7-6 to TRBJ2-7, with TRBD2 matching 7 bases. CDR3 length: 15 residues. Looked up from germline, CDR1 is SGHVS and CDR2 is FNYEAQ. The J segment lost 3 bases and the V segment lost 5 bases, leaving 10 bases of the junction unmatched. The CDR3 DNA follows: TGTGCCAGCAGCCAAGAGCGGGGACTACACTACGAGCAGTACTTC. Translated, it gives CASSQERGLHYEQYF.

Details on this clonotype: Germline and junction disagree at one end, which may indicate a read error. The chain couples TRBV11-2 to TRBJ2-1, with 8 bases that match TRBD2. This CDR3 comprises 14 residues. The germline CDR1 and CDR2 sequences are SGHAT and FQNNGV. CDR3 coding DNA: TGTGCCAGAAGCTTCAGGCGGGGGGCAAGTGAGCAGTTCTTC. Protein sequence: CARSFRRGASEQFF.

This clonotype was counted at least ten times. This sequence joins TRBV7-2 and TRBJ2-3; no definite D call. The ends were cut back, 5 bases at V and 0 bases at J, with 9 bases in the middle. There are 14 residues in the CDR3. In germline, CDR1 is SGHTA, CDR2 FQGNSA. The CDR3, as DNA: TGTGCCAGCAGCCCAATTCCTAGCACAGATACGCAGTATTTT. Protein sequence: CASSPIPSTDTQYF.

The V gene is TRBV6-1, the J gene TRBJ2-7; the match to TRBD1 covers 9 bases. The trim removed 1 base at V and 5 bases at J, leaving 3 bases unmatched. The CDR3 has 14 amino acids. Germline V gene data show CDR1 as MNHNS and CDR2 as SASEGT. CDR3 amino acids: CASSEGQGVHEQYF. The CDR3 DNA is TGTGCCAGCAGTGAAGGACAGGGGGTTCACGAGCAGTACTTC.

A word on this clonotype: Its ends do not fully match the called genes, so a read error is possible. V gene TRBV7-7 combines with J gene TRBJ2-2, with 10 bases fitting TRBD2. Germline-derived CDR1 and CDR2 are SSHAT and FNYEAQ (reference sequence). CDR3 size: 13 residues. In DNA form, the CDR3 reads TGTGCTAGCAGTAGCGGGAGGTCCGGGGAGCTGTTTTTT. This sequence encodes CASSSGRSGELFF.

The chain combines TRBV24-1 with TRBJ2-5, with 11 bases matching TRBD2. The CDR3 is 17 residues long. Germline loops: CDR1 KGHDR, CDR2 SFDVKD. V dropped 4 bases and J dropped 4; count of bases not matched to a gene: 10. The CDR3 nucleotides read TGTGCCACCAGTGAGACGACTAGCGGGACGGCACGAGAGACCCAGTACTTC. Encoded protein: CATSETTSGTARETQYF.

This sequence joins TRBV9 and TRBJ2-1, with 11 bases lining up with TRBD2. Germline loops: CDR1 SGDLS, CDR2 YYNGEE. The CDR3 loop spans 16 amino acids. V gave up 3 bases and J gave up 3 bases; unmatched junction bases: 5. DNA of the CDR3: TGTGCCAGCAGCGCGACCGGGACTAGCGGCTACAATGAGCAGTTCTTC. This translates into CASSATGTSGYNEQFF.

The table lists this clonotype with many counts. The chain couples TRBV6-5 to TRBJ2-5; D perhaps matches TRBD1 (7 bases). The CDR3 is 14 amino acids. Between the trimmed V and J ends, which lost 6 bases and 2 bases, there was a span of 13 bases. Per germline, CDR1 MNHEY and CDR2 SVGAGI. Here the CDR3 DNA reads TGTGCCAGCAGGCGGGACAGCGCGCAAGAGACCCAGTACTTC. Translating gives CASRRDSAQETQYF.

CDR3 in DNA: TGTGCCAGCAGCGGTGGGACTAGACAAGAGACCCAGTACTTC. Translated, it gives CASSGGTRQETQYF. The chain employs TRBV11-2 and TRBJ2-5; TRBD2 matches 8 bases. Germline assignment: CDR1 SGHAT and CDR2 FQNNGV. V lost 5 bases and J lost 2; bases outside the gene matches: 4. The length of the CDR3 is 14 residues.

The V gene is TRBV7-9, the J gene TRBJ1-2; possible D gene TRBD1, 6 bases. The CDR3 extends over 14 amino acids. The germline gives CDR1 SEHNR, CDR2 FQNEAQ (reference sequence). Deletions cut 5 bases from V and 7 bases from J, with 17 bases between. The CDR3 nucleotides are TGTGCCAGCAGCAGTAACGGGGGGCCCGGTGGCTACACCTTC. Protein sequence: CASSSNGGPGGYTF.

V usage is TRBV7-9 and J usage is TRBJ1-2; no definite D call. V dropped 2 bases and J dropped 4 bases, with 11 bases sitting between them. From germline, CDR1 is SEHNR and CDR2 FQNEAQ (reference sequence). The length of the CDR3 is 14 residues. CDR3 nucleotide sequence: TGTGCCAGCAGCTTAAGCCCTTCCTCCTATGGCTACACCTTC. Translating it yields CASSLSPSSYGYTF.

This chain uses TRBV7-3 with TRBJ2-1; D is possibly TRBD2 (5 bases). The germline V gene encodes CDR1 SGHTA and CDR2 FQGTGA. The CDR3 spans 15 residues. The V gene lost 2 bases and the J gene lost 0 bases, with 8 bases spanning the gap. The DNA of the CDR3 is TGTGCCAGCAGCTTACATGGGAGCTCCTACAATGAGCAGTTCTTC. Translating it yields CASSLHGSSYNEQFF.

The rearrangement uses TRBV15 and TRBJ2-1; D may match TRBD1 or TRBD2 (5 bases each). CDR3 length equals 13 residues. Trimming left V 4 bases short and J 9 bases short, with 13 bases between. Germline CDR1 is LNHNV and CDR2 is YYDKDF (reference sequence). CDR3 nucleotides: TGTGCCACCAGCACCGGGACGGTCGGTGAGCAGTTCTTC. This gives the protein CATSTGTVGEQFF. Full variable domain (rest looked up from reference TRBV15 and TRBJ2-1): DAMVIQNPRYQVTQFGKPVTLSCSQTLNHNVMYWYQQKSSQAPKLLFHYYDKDFNNEADTPDNFQSRRPNTSFCFLDIRSPGLGDTAMYLCATSTGTVGEQFFGPGTRLTVL.

This clonotype was picked up a small number of times. The chain joins TRBV24-1 to TRBJ2-1; perhaps TRBD1 as D (6 bases). Germline V gives CDR1 KGHDR, CDR2 SFDVKD. With 4 bases removed from V and 10 bases from J, the gap between germline ends came to 10 bases. This CDR3 spans 12 amino acids. The CDR3 DNA follows: TGTGCCACCAGTGAACGGACAGCAGAGCAGTTCTTC. It is translated as CATSERTAEQFF.

V usage is TRBV9 and J usage is TRBJ1-2; TRBD1 is a possible D gene (6 bases). CDR3 length equals 12 residues. The V and J ends lost 5 bases and 7 bases respectively, with 12 bases between them. Per the germline V gene, CDR1 is SGDLS and CDR2 is YYNGEE. The DNA of the CDR3 is TGTGCCAGCAGAACAGGGACCGGTGGCTACACCTTC. It specifies CASRTGTGGYTF.